This T cell receptor beta chain comes out of a study of cytomegalovirus exposure and HLA in healthy donors. CDR1 is SGHTA and CDR2 is FQGNSA in the germline V gene. Trimming took off 2 bases at V and 0 bases at J, with 5 bases between the two ends. The CDR3 has 15 amino acids. Using immunoSEQ multiplex PCR, the repertoire was profiled, and TCRdb retains in-frame clones only, with some absent. The repertoire holds 330,000 or so clones, with approximately 90% as singletons. The chain recombines TRBV7-2 with TRBJ2-6; D not certain. Sample: PBMCs. The sequence was collected from a woman aged 18-29 years in good health and CMV-seronegative. The CDR3: CASSLPYSGANVLTF. CDR3 coding DNA: TGTGCCAGCAGCTTACCGTACTCTGGGGCCAACGTCCTGACTTTC.